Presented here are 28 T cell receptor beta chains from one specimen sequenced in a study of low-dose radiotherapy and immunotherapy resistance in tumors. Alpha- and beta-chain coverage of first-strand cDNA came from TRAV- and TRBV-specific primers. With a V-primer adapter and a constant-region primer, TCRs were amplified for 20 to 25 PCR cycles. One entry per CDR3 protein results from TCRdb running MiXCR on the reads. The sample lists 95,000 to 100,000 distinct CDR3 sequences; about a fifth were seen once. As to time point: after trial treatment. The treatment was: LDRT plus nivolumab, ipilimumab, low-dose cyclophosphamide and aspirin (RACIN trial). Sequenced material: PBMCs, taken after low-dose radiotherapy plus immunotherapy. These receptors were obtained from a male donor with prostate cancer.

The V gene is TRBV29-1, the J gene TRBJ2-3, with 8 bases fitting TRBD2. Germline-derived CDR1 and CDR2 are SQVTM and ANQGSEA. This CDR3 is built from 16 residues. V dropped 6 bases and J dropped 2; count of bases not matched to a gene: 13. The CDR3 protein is CSVSPNRGGDTDTQYF. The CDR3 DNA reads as TGCAGCGTCTCACCGAACCGGGGGGGCGACACAGATACGCAGTATTTT.

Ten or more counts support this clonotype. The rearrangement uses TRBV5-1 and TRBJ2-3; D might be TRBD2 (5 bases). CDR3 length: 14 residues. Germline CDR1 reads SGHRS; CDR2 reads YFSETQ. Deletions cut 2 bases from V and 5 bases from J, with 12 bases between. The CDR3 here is CASSFLGVGDTQYF. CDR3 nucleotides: TGCGCCAGCAGCTTCTTGGGAGTTGGAGATACGCAGTATTTT.

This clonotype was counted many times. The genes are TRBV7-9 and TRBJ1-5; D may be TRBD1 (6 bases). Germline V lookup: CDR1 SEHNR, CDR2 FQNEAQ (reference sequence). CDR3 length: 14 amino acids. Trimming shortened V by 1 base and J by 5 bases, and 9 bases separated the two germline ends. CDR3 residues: CASSLDRQDQPQHF. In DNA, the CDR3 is TGTGCCAGCAGCTTAGATAGACAGGATCAGCCCCAGCATTTT. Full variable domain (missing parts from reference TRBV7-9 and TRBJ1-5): DTGVSQNPRHKITKRGQNVTFRCDPISEHNRLYWYRQTLGQGPEFLTYFQNEAQLEKSRLLSDRFSAERPKGSFSTLEIQRTEQGDSAMYLCASSLDRQDQPQHFGDGTRLSIL.

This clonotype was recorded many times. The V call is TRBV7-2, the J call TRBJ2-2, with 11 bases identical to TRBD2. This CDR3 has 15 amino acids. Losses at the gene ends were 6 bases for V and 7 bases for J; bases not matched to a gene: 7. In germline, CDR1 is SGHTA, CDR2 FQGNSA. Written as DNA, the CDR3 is TGTGCCAGCAGACATTATGGGACTAGCGGCGGGGAGCTGTTTTTT. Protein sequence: CASRHYGTSGGELFF.

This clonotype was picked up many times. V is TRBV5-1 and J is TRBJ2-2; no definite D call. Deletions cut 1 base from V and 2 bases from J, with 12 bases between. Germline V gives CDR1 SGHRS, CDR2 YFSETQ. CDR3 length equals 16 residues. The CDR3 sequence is CASSLNRGGNTGELFF. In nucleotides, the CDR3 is TGCGCCAGCAGCTTGAATAGAGGTGGAAACACCGGGGAGCTGTTTTTT.

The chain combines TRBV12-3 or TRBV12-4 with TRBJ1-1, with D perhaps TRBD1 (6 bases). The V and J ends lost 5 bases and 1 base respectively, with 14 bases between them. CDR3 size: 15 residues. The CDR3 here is CASSRGDTWNTEAFF. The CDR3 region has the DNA TGTGCCAGCAGTAGGGGGGACACTTGGAACACTGAAGCTTTCTTT.

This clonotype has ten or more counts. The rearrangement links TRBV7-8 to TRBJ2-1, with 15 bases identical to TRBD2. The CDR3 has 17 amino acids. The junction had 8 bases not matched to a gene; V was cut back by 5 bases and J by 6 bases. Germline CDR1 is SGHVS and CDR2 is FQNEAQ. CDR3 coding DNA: TGTGCCAGCAGCCTAAGGACTAGCGGGGGGGCCTTCAATGAGCAGTTCTTC. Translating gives CASSLRTSGGAFNEQFF.

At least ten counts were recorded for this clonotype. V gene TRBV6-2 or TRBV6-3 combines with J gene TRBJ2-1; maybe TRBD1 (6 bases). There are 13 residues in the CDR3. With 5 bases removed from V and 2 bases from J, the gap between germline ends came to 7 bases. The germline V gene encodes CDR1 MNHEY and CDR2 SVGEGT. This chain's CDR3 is CASSGGPYNEQFF. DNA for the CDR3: TGTGCCAGCAGTGGGGGCCCCTACAATGAGCAGTTCTTC.

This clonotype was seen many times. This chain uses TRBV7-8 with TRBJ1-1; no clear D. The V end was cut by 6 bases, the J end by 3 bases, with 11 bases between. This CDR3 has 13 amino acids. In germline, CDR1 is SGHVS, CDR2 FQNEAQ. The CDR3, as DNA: TGTGCCAGCAGTAAAGAGGGTTACACTGAAGCTTTCTTT. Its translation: CASSKEGYTEAFF.

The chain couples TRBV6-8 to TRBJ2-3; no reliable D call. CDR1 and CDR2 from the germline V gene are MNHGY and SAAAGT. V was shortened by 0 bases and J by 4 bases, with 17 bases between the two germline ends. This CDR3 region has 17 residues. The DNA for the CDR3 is TGTGCCAGCAGTTACTCAATAGCAGTCGCGTTTGCAGATACGCAGTATTTT. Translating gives CASSYSIAVAFADTQYF.

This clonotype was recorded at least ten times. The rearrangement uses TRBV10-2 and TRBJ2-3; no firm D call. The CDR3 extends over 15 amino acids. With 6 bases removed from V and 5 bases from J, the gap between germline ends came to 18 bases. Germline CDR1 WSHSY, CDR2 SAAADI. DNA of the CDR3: TGCGCCAGCAGCCATTCCGGAACGCAGAGAGATACGCAGTATTTT. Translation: CASSHSGTQRDTQYF.

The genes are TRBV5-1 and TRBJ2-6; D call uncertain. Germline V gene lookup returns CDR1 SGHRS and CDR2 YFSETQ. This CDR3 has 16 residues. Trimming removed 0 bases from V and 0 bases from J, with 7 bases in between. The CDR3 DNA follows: TGCGCCAGCAGCTTGGATGGGCTCTCTGGGGCCAACGTCCTGACTTTC. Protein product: CASSLDGLSGANVLTF.

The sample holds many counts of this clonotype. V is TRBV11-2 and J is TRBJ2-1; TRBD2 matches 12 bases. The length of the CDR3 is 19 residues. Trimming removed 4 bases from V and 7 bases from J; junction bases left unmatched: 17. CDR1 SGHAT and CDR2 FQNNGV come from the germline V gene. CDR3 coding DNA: TGTGCCAGCAGCTCCAGGGTCCTAGCGGGGGGGGTGATAGGAAATGAGCAGTTCTTC. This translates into CASSSRVLAGGVIGNEQFF.

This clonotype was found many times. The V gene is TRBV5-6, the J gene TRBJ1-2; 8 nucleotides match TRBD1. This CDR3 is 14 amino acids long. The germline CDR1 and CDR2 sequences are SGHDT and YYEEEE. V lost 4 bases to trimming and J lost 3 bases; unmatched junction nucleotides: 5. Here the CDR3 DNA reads TGTGCCAGCAGCGTAGGACAGGGCCACTATGGCTACACCTTC. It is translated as CASSVGQGHYGYTF.

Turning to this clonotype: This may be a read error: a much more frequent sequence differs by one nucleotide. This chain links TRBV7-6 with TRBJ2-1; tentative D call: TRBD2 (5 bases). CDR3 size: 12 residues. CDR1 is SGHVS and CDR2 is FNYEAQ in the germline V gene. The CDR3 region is CASSLGENEQSF. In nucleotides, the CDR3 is TGTGCCAGCAGCTTAGGGGAGAATGAGCAGTCCTTC.

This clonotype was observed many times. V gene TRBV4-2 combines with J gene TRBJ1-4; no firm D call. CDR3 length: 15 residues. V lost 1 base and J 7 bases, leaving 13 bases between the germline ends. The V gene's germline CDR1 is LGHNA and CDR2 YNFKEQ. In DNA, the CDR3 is TGTGCCAGCAGCCAAGGGTTAGGTGGGAGTGAAAAACTGTTTTTT. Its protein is CASSQGLGGSEKLFF.

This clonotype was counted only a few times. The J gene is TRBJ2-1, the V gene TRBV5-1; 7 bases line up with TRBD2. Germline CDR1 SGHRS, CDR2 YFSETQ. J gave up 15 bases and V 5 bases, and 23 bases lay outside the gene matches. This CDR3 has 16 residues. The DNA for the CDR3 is TGCGCCAGCAGGATGGAAGCTAGCGGTCTCCGAGTAGGGCTGTTCTTC. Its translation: CASRMEASGLRVGLFF.

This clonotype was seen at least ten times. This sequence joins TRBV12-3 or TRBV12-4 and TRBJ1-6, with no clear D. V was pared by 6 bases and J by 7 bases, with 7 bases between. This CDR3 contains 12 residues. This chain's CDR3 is CASRLGNSPLHF. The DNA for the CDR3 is TGTGCCAGCAGGCTTGGGAATTCACCCCTCCACTTT.

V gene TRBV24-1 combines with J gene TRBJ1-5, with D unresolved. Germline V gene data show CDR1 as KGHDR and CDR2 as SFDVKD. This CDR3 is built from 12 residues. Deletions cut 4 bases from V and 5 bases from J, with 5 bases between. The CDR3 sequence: CATSEPHQPQHF. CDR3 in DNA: TGTGCCACCAGTGAGCCGCATCAGCCCCAGCATTTT.

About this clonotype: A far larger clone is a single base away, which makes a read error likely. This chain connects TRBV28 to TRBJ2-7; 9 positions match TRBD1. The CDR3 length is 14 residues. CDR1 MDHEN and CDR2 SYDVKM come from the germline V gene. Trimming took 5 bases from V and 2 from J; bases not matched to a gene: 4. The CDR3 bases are TGTGCCAGCAGTGACAGACAGGGGGCCTACGAGCAGTACTTC. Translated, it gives CASSDRQGAYEQYF.

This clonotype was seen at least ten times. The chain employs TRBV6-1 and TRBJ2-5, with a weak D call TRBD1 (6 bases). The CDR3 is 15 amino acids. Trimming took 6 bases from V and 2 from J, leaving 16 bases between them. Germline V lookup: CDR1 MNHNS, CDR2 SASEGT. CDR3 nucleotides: TGTGCCAGCAGCCAGAGGACAGAAAGGCAAGAGACCCAGTACTTC. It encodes CASSQRTERQETQYF.

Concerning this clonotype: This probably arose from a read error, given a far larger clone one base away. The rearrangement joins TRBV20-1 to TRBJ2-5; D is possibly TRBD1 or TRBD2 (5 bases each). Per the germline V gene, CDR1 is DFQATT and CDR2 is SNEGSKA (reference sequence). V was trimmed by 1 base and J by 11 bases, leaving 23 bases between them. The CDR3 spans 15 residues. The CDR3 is CSARALGAVYNEQYF. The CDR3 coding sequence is TGCAGTGCTAGAGCCCTCGGGGCAGTTTACAATGAGCAGTACTTC.

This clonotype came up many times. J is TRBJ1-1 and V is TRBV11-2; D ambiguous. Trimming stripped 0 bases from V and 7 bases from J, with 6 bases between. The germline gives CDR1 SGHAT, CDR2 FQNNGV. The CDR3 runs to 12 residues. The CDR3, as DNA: TGTGCCAGCAGCTTAGAAAGTTATGAAGCTTTCTTT. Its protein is CASSLESYEAFF. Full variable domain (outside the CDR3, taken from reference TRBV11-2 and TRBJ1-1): EAGVAQSPRYKIIEKRQSVAFWCNPISGHATLYWYQQILGQGPKLLIQFQNNGVVDDSQLPKDRFSAERLKGVDSTLKIQPAKLEDSAVYLCASSLESYEAFFGQGTRLTVV.

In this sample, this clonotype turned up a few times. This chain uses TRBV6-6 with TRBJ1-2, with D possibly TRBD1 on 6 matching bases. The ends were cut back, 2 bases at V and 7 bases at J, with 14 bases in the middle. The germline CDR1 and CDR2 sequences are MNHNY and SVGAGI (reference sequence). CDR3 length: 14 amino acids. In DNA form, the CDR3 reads TGTGCCAGCAGTTACAGGGGACAAAAATCTGGCTACACCTTC. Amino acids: CASSYRGQKSGYTF.

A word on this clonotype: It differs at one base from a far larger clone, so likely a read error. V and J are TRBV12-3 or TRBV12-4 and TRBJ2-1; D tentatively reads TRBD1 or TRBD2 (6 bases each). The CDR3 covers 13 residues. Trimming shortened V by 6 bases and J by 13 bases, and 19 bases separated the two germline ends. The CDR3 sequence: CASSLTGAETQFF. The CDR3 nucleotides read TGTGCCAGCAGCCTAACGGGGGCAGAGACCCAGTTCTTC.

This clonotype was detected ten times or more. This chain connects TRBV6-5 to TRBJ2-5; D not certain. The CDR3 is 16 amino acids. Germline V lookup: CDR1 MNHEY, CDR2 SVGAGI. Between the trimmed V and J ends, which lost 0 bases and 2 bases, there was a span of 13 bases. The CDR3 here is CASSYSARTEQETQYF. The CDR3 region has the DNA TGTGCCAGCAGTTACTCAGCCCGAACGGAGCAAGAGACCCAGTACTTC.

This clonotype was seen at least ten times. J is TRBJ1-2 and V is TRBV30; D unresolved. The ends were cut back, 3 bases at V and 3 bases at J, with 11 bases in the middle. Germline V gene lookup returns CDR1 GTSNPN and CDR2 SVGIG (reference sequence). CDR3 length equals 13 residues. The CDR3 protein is CAWSPSGYYGYTF. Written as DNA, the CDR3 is TGTGCCTGGAGCCCGAGCGGGTACTATGGCTACACCTTC.

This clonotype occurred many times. In DNA, the CDR3 is TGTGCCAGCAGCCACGGGACAGGGGCTGAAAAACTGTTTTTT. It is translated as CASSHGTGAEKLFF. The chain has TRBV3-1 and TRBJ1-4, with 10 bases that match TRBD1. J gave up 7 bases and V 3 bases, and 2 bases lay outside the gene matches. Germline CDR1 LGHDT, CDR2 YNNKEL (reference sequence). CDR3 size: 14 residues.